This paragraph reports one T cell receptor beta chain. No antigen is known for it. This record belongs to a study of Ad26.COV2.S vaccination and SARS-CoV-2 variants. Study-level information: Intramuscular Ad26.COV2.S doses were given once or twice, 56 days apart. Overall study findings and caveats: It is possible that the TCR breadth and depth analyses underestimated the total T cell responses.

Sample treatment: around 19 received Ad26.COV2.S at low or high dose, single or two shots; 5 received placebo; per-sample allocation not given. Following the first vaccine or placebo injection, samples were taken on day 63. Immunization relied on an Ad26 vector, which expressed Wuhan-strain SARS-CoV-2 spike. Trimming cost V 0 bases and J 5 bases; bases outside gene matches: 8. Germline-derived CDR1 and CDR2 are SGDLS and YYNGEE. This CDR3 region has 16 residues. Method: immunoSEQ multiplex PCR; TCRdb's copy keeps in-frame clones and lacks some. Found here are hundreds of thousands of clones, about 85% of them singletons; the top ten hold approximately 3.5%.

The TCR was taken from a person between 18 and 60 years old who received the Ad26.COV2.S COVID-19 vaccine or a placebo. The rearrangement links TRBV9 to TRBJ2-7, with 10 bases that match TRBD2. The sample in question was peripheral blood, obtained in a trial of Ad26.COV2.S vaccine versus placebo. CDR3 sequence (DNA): TGTGCCAGCAGCGTAGATCTCCTAGCGGGGGACCACGAGCAGTACTTC. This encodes CASSVDLLAGDHEQYF.